Following are 29 T cell receptor beta chains from one sample sequenced in a study of blood T cell repertoires in COVID-19. The repertoire was sequenced with immunoSEQ multiplex PCR; TCRdb's copy has only in-frame clones and lacks some. The sample includes around 190,000 clones, 70% to 90% seen only once; the top ten take 8% to 10%. The material sequenced was peripheral blood. These receptor sequences come from a man aged 45-65 years with active or convalescent COVID-19.

The V call is TRBV28, the J call TRBJ2-1; a possible D gene is TRBD2 (5 bases). Trimming took 7 bases from V and 4 from J, leaving 17 bases between them. Germline assignment: CDR1 MDHEN and CDR2 SYDVKM. This CDR3 is 15 amino acids long. In nucleotides, the CDR3 is TGTGCCAGCACCCGGGCGGGCATCGGTTACAATGAGCAGTTCTTC. It yields the protein CASTRAGIGYNEQFF.

This chain links TRBV18 with TRBJ2-1, with 9 nucleotides matching TRBD1. Germline assignment: CDR1 KGHSH and CDR2 LQKENI. This CDR3 has 13 amino acids. After removal of 6 bases from V and 9 bases from J, the junction contained 6 bases not matched to a gene. CDR3 in amino acids: CASSSTGGGEQFF. The CDR3 DNA sequence: TGTGCCAGCTCGTCAACAGGGGGCGGTGAGCAGTTCTTC.

The rearrangement links TRBV5-4 to TRBJ2-7, with a weak D call TRBD1 (6 bases). There are 11 residues in the CDR3. Trimming stripped 4 bases from V and 5 bases from J, with 7 bases between. The germline V gene encodes CDR1 SGHNT and CDR2 YYREEE (reference sequence). CDR3 residues: CASSRTDEQYF. CDR3 coding DNA: TGTGCCAGCAGCAGGACAGACGAGCAGTACTTC.

This clone was seen a few times. The sample contains more than one DNA sequence encoding this CDR3. The chain joins TRBV27 to TRBJ1-5; tentatively, D is TRBD1 (6 bases). Germline CDR1 MNHEY, CDR2 SMNVEV (reference sequence). CDR3 length: 14 residues. V was clipped by 0 bases and J by 6 bases, with 9 bases between them. The CDR3 protein is CASSLSRGGQPQHF. Written as DNA, the CDR3 is TGTGCCAGCAGTTTATCCAGGGGTGGTCAGCCCCAGCATTTT.

The CDR3 DNA follows: TGTGCCAGCAGTGAATTGGGCAACTCCTACGAGCAGTACTTC. It specifies CASSELGNSYEQYF. The chain links TRBV6-1 to TRBJ2-7; D ambiguous. From germline, CDR1 is MNHNS and CDR2 SASEGT. The CDR3 extends over 14 amino acids. The germline V and J ends were trimmed by 2 bases and 0 bases, with 8 bases remaining between them.

The chain carries TRBV4-2 and TRBJ2-7; 7 nucleotides match TRBD1. V lost 1 base, J lost 1 base, and 7 bases stayed unmatched. CDR1 and CDR2 (germline): LGHNA, YNFKEQ. The CDR3 contains 16 residues. CDR3 sequence: CASSQATDRVSYEQYF. The CDR3 bases are TGTGCCAGCAGCCAAGCTACCGACAGGGTTTCCTACGAGCAGTACTTC.

The chain recombines TRBV9 with TRBJ1-1, with TRBD1 matching 10 bases. This CDR3 spans 15 amino acids. The ends lost 3 bases at V and 0 bases at J; junction bases unmatched: 2. CDR1 SGDLS and CDR2 YYNGEE come from the germline V gene. CDR3 DNA: TGTGCCAGCAGCGCGACAGGGGGCGTGAACACTGAAGCTTTCTTT. This sequence encodes CASSATGGVNTEAFF.

The J gene is TRBJ1-4, the V gene TRBV6-1; 9 positions match TRBD1. V was clipped by 2 bases and J by 2 bases; unmatched bases: 6. The CDR3 spans 17 residues. Germline V CDR1 and CDR2: MNHNS, SASEGT. The CDR3 sequence: CASSEMGQGMTNEKLFF. The CDR3 nucleotides read TGTGCCAGCAGTGAAATGGGACAGGGAATGACTAATGAAAAACTGTTTTTT.

The genes are TRBV6-5 and TRBJ1-5; 10 bases fit TRBD1. This CDR3 has 13 amino acids. Germline trimming cut 6 bases from V and 5 bases from J; bases unmatched to any gene: 1. Germline-derived CDR1 and CDR2 are MNHEY and SVGAGI. CDR3 bases: TGTGCCAGCAGCGGACAGGGGGATCAGCCCCAGCATTTT. It encodes CASSGQGDQPQHF.

The chain couples TRBV29-1 to TRBJ1-1; the D gene is possibly TRBD1 (5 bases). The germline V gene has CDR1 SQVTM and CDR2 ANQGSEA. The CDR3 length is 16 residues. The germline V and J ends were trimmed by 5 bases and 4 bases, with 23 bases remaining between them. CDR3 amino acids: CSVFSTGAHSFTEAFF. The CDR3 DNA sequence: TGCAGCGTTTTTTCAACTGGGGCCCACTCTTTCACTGAAGCTTTCTTT.

V is TRBV9 and J is TRBJ2-3; the D gene is possibly TRBD2 (7 bases). V was trimmed by 0 bases and J by 0 bases, leaving 11 bases between them. Germline V lookup: CDR1 SGDLS, CDR2 YYNGEE. The CDR3 contains 16 residues. This chain's CDR3 is CASSVVGGPSTDTQYF. Here the CDR3 DNA reads TGTGCCAGCAGCGTAGTCGGGGGGCCTAGCACAGATACGCAGTATTTT.

The chain employs TRBV6-5 and TRBJ1-2, with D tentatively TRBD1 (5 bases). The germline V gene encodes CDR1 MNHEY and CDR2 SVGAGI. The germline V and J ends were trimmed by 4 bases and 2 bases, with 11 bases remaining between them. This CDR3 is 14 amino acids long. CDR3 nucleotides: TGTGCCAGCAGTTCCCCACAGGTGAACTATGGCTACACCTTC. This gives the protein CASSSPQVNYGYTF.

This chain connects TRBV18 to TRBJ2-7; 8 bases agree with TRBD2. V gave up 4 bases and J gave up 5 bases; unmatched junction bases: 4. Germline V gives CDR1 KGHSH, CDR2 LQKENI. The CDR3 totals 13 residues. For the CDR3, the DNA is TGTGCCAGCTCACTAGCGGGAAGCGACGAGCAGTACTTC. It encodes CASSLAGSDEQYF.

The CDR3 here is CATSRDRTAGPSGSGSYEQYF. CDR3 nucleotide sequence: TGTGCCACCAGCAGAGATCGGACAGCAGGCCCTAGCGGGAGTGGATCCTACGAGCAGTACTTC. This chain joins TRBV15 and TRBJ2-7, with 10 bases aligning to TRBD2. V shed 0 bases and J 1 base; nucleotides not matched to a gene: 18. The CDR3 consists of 21 residues. Germline V gives CDR1 LNHNV, CDR2 YYDKDF (reference sequence).

This clone was seen only a few times. The rearrangement uses TRBV4-2 and TRBJ2-7; D is unresolved. V lost 0 bases and J 7 bases, leaving 7 bases between the germline ends. The CDR3 is 12 residues long. From germline, CDR1 is LGHNA and CDR2 YNFKEQ. CDR3 residues: CASSQEVEEQYF. For the CDR3, the DNA is TGTGCCAGCAGCCAAGAAGTGGAGGAGCAGTACTTC.

The chain couples TRBV5-1 to TRBJ2-6, with 7 bases aligning to TRBD1. CDR1 and CDR2 from the germline V gene are SGHRS and YFSETQ. This CDR3 comprises 18 residues. Trimming took 4 bases from V and 0 from J; bases not matched to a gene: 10. This chain's CDR3 is CASSAVTGTFSGANVLTF. CDR3 nucleotides: TGCGCCAGCAGCGCAGTGACAGGGACGTTCTCTGGGGCCAACGTCCTGACTTTC.

V is TRBV11-2 and J is TRBJ2-5; D is possibly TRBD2 (5 bases). The germline V gene has CDR1 SGHAT and CDR2 FQNNGV. With 2 bases removed from V and 7 bases from J, the gap between germline ends came to 14 bases. The length of the CDR3 is 14 residues. CDR3 region: CASSLLARAGTQYF. The CDR3 DNA reads TGTGCCAGCAGCTTACTAGCTAGGGCCGGGACCCAGTACTTC. Combining the CDR3 with reference TRBV11-2 and TRBJ2-5 gives the whole variable domain EAGVAQSPRYKIIEKRQSVAFWCNPISGHATLYWYQQILGQGPKLLIQFQNNGVVDDSQLPKDRFSAERLKGVDSTLKIQPAKLEDSAVYLCASSLLARAGTQYFGPGTRLLVL.

This sequence joins TRBV18 and TRBJ2-7; 10 nucleotides match TRBD1. V shed 3 bases, J shed 5 bases, and the junction held 7 bases outside the gene matches. The CDR3 is made up of 15 amino acids. Germline CDR1 KGHSH, CDR2 LQKENI. The DNA for the CDR3 is TGTGCCAGCTCACCCGGAACGACAGGGGGCGACGAGCAGTACTTC. As protein: CASSPGTTGGDEQYF.

The gene calls are TRBV15 and TRBJ2-2; 9 bases are a match to TRBD2. V lost 2 bases, J lost 2 bases, and 27 bases stayed unmatched. Germline V gives CDR1 LNHNV, CDR2 YYDKDF (reference sequence). There are 24 residues in the CDR3. The CDR3 here is CATSRSRPRSGTSHNSLNTGELFF. The CDR3, as DNA: TGTGCCACCAGCAGATCCCGCCCTAGGTCCGGGACTAGCCACAATTCCTTAAACACCGGGGAGCTGTTTTTT.

This rearrangement joins TRBV6-5 to TRBJ2-5; TRBD2 matches at 7 bases. The CDR3 sequence is 14 residues long. The V segment lost 8 bases and the J segment 2 bases; nucleotides outside the gene matches: 8. Per germline, CDR1 MNHEY and CDR2 SVGAGI. CDR3 DNA sequence: TGTGCCAGCGCTTACGGGGGGAAACAAGAGACCCAGTACTTC. Amino acids: CASAYGGKQETQYF.

Notes on this clone: At one of its ends the junction is not consistent with the germline gene, which may arise from a read error. CDR3 in DNA: TGTGCCAGCAGAATAGGACAGGGGAACCCTGAAGCTTTCTTT. As protein: CASRIGQGNPEAFF. The V gene is TRBV6-5, the J gene TRBJ1-1; 9 nucleotides align to TRBD1. The CDR3 is 14 amino acids. Germline CDR1 reads MNHEY; CDR2 reads SVGAGI.

This sequence joins TRBV7-9 and TRBJ1-1, with D hard to call. CDR1 and CDR2 (germline): SEHNR, FQNEAQ (reference sequence). This CDR3 comprises 14 residues. Trimming removed 6 bases at V and 0 bases at J, with 11 bases between. As DNA, the CDR3 is TGTGCCAGCAGGCCGAGTGATCTGAACACTGAAGCTTTCTTT. Residues: CASRPSDLNTEAFF. The whole variable domain, filled in from reference TRBV7-9 and TRBJ1-1, reads DTGVSQNPRHKITKRGQNVTFRCDPISEHNRLYWYRQTLGQGPEFLTYFQNEAQLEKSRLLSDRFSAERPKGSFSTLEIQRTEQGDSAMYLCASRPSDLNTEAFFGQGTRLTVV.

The chain couples TRBV5-1 to TRBJ1-2; D gene uncertain. The CDR3 totals 15 residues. Germline CDR1 is SGHRS and CDR2 is YFSETQ. V lost 0 bases to trimming and J lost 4 bases, with 13 bases between them. The CDR3 is CASSLAEEGIYGYTF. The DNA of the CDR3 is TGCGCCAGCAGCTTGGCCGAGGAGGGCATCTATGGCTACACCTTC.

V is TRBV25-1 and J is TRBJ2-1; a weak D match, TRBD2 (6 bases). V lost 7 bases, J lost 4 bases, and 14 bases lay in between. From germline, CDR1 is MGHDK and CDR2 SYGVNS. The CDR3 has 14 amino acids. The CDR3 region has the DNA TGTGCCAGCACAGGTGCGGGGACTTACAATGAGCAGTTCTTC. It encodes CASTGAGTYNEQFF.

The chain links TRBV4-2 to TRBJ1-3; weak D call: TRBD1 (5 bases). The CDR3 contains 16 residues. Trimming removed 0 bases at V and 0 bases at J, with 9 bases between. CDR1 and CDR2 from the germline V gene are LGHNA and YNFKEQ. In DNA form, the CDR3 reads TGTGCCAGCAGCCAAGATGACAGACCCTCTGGAAACACCATATATTTT. Residues: CASSQDDRPSGNTIYF.

This rearrangement joins TRBV10-3 to TRBJ1-4; the D gene is possibly TRBD1 (6 bases). CDR1 and CDR2 (germline): ENHRY, SYGVKD. The CDR3 runs to 14 residues. Trimming stripped 2 bases from V and 5 bases from J, with 9 bases between. In DNA, the CDR3 is TGTGCCATCAGTGAGAAAGGGGGAAATGAAAAACTGTTTTTT. Its translation is CAISEKGGNEKLFF.

The CDR3 DNA reads as TGTGCCACCAGCTATTCTATGAACACTGAAGCTTTCTTT. It yields the protein CATSYSMNTEAFF. The gene calls are TRBV15 and TRBJ1-1; the D is unclear. Trimming removed 5 bases from V and 0 bases from J, with 7 bases in between. CDR3 length equals 13 residues. Per germline, CDR1 LNHNV and CDR2 YYDKDF (reference sequence).

With regard to this clone: Other nucleotide sequences from this sample produce the same CDR3. The gene calls are TRBV7-9 and TRBJ1-2; 9 bases line up with TRBD1. This CDR3 has 15 amino acids. After removal of 5 bases from V and 0 bases from J, the junction contained 4 bases not matched to a gene. The germline gives CDR1 SEHNR, CDR2 FQNEAQ (reference sequence). CDR3 protein: CASSPGTGSNYGYTF. CDR3 coding DNA: TGTGCCAGCAGCCCGGGGACAGGGTCTAACTATGGCTACACCTTC.

The CDR3 loop reads CASSQGQGSGNTIYF. DNA for the CDR3: TGTGCCAGCAGCCAGGGACAGGGGAGCGGAAACACCATATATTTT. V gene TRBV7-2 combines with J gene TRBJ1-3; 10 bases agree with TRBD1. This CDR3 region has 15 residues. Germline CDR1 is SGHTA and CDR2 is FQGNSA. V gave up 5 bases and J gave up 4 bases; unmatched junction bases: 5.